This entry describes one T cell receptor (beta chain). The antigen remains undetermined. A single record per CDR3 protein comes from TCRdb applying MiXCR to the 5' RACE reads. The sample has 220,000 or so distinct CDR3 sequences; about 7% are singletons. All donors comprised healthy Caucasians. This sample was included in a study of identical twins. Points from the study as a whole: Invariant MAIT and iNKT cells are populations that could partly confound zero-insertion analyses.

CDR3 length: 13 amino acids. J was trimmed by 6 bases and V by 5 bases; bases with no gene match: 5. The germline CDR1 and CDR2 sequences are DFQATT and SNEGSKA (reference sequence). These data also formed part of another study, on yellow fever vaccine responses in identical twins.

The TCR sequence derives from a woman younger than 35 in good health. The sample comprised memory (CD45RO+) T cells sorted from blood. V and J are TRBV20-1 and TRBJ2-1; 9 positions agree with TRBD2. The CDR3 coding sequence is TGCAGTGCTGGGAGACTAGCGGCCAATGAGCAGTTCTTC. Its protein product is CSAGRLAANEQFF.